Each of the 9 T cell receptor beta chains below was sequenced from the same sample in a study of blood T cells in healthy people across ages (dated by TCRdb to about 2015). Library method: 5' RACE. Sequenced on an Illumina HiSeq 2500. The second PCR ran for roughly 7 to 12 cycles and used a J-beta primer mix along with a sample-barcoded 5' primer. TCRdb passed the public sequencing reads through fastp at Q25 and MiXCR, retaining productive beta sequences. Under each unique CDR3 protein, matching rows form one entry showing the most common genes and DNA. This sample holds 800,000 to 950,000 distinct CDR3 sequences; around 48% were observed only once. The ten largest make up about an eighth of the sample. The sequenced sample consisted of blood. The receptors originated from a man aged 30 to 39 in good health.

The rearrangement joins TRBV2 to TRBJ2-5; D perhaps matches TRBD1 (6 bases). TRBJ2-7 explains the end of the DNA better; the J call may be wrong. The CDR3 has 14 residues. CDR1 SNHLY and CDR2 FYNNEI come from the germline V gene. The CDR3 loop is CASSEQGTPYEQYF. CDR3 sequence (DNA): TGTGCCAGCAGCGAACAGGGTACCCCCTACGAGCAGTACTTC.

The chain is built from TRBV2 and TRBJ2-1; 7 nucleotides match TRBD2. CDR1 SNHLY and CDR2 FYNNEI come from the germline V gene. V gave up 5 bases and J gave up 5 bases; unmatched junction bases: 6. The CDR3 extends over 14 amino acids. The CDR3 sequence is CASSMERGDNEQFF. In DNA, the CDR3 is TGTGCCAGCAGTATGGAACGGGGGGACAATGAGCAGTTCTTC.

This chain uses TRBV28 with TRBJ2-1; D unclear. The CDR3 extends over 13 amino acids. Germline V gives CDR1 MDHEN, CDR2 SYDVKM. The V end was cut by 3 bases, the J end by 6 bases, with 9 bases between. CDR3 in DNA: TGTGCCAGCAGTTTCCTAGGGCGCAATGAGCAGTTCTTC. It encodes CASSFLGRNEQFF.

This clonotype was counted only a few times. The V call is TRBV27, the J call TRBJ2-5; 8 positions match TRBD2. V shed 1 base, J shed 1 base, and the junction held 5 bases outside the gene matches. Germline lookup yields CDR1 MNHEY and CDR2 SMNVEV (reference sequence). The CDR3 sequence is 16 residues long. For the CDR3, the DNA is TGTGCCAGCAGTTTATGGCGGGGGGAGCTCCAAGAGACCCAGTACTTC. Its protein product is CASSLWRGELQETQYF.

This clonotype came up a few times. The chain has TRBV12-3 or TRBV12-4 and TRBJ2-7; TRBD1 agrees at 7 bases. V lost 6 bases and J lost 6; bases outside the gene matches: 8. The CDR3 runs 13 residues. CDR3 nucleotide sequence: TGTGCCAGCAGCGCTCGGACAGGATCCGAGCAGTACTTC. It yields the protein CASSARTGSEQYF.

This rearrangement joins TRBV20-1 to TRBJ1-1, with D tentatively TRBD1 (6 bases). Germline lookup yields CDR1 DFQATT and CDR2 SNEGSKA (reference sequence). Trimming stripped 3 bases from V and 0 bases from J, with 11 bases between. The CDR3 consists of 14 residues. CDR3 amino acids: CSASKGVLNTEAFF. In DNA form, the CDR3 reads TGCAGTGCTAGTAAGGGGGTCTTGAACACTGAAGCTTTCTTT.

V and J are TRBV5-1 and TRBJ1-2, with 12 nucleotides matching TRBD1. CDR1 and CDR2 (germline): SGHRS, YFSETQ. The CDR3 has 15 amino acids. J lost 6 bases, V lost 4 bases, and 7 bases had no gene match. Here the CDR3 reads CASSPGTGGIDGYTF. Written as DNA, the CDR3 is TGCGCCAGCAGCCCCGGGACAGGGGGCATTGATGGCTACACCTTC.

This chain uses TRBV7-2 with TRBJ2-7, with D maybe TRBD1 (5 bases). V gave up 4 bases and J gave up 5 bases, with 12 bases separating them. This CDR3 region has 13 residues. The germline CDR1 and CDR2 sequences are SGHTA and FQGNSA. CDR3 sequence reads: CASSSRVTDEQYF. The CDR3 bases are TGTGCCAGCAGCTCCAGGGTGACGGACGAGCAGTACTTC.

This chain connects TRBV20-1 to TRBJ2-5, with 7 bases matching TRBD1. The CDR3 has 14 residues. The trim removed 1 base at V and 11 bases at J, leaving 13 bases unmatched. Germline loops: CDR1 DFQATT, CDR2 SNEGSKA (reference sequence). Here the CDR3 DNA reads TGCAGTGCTAGAGGGGGCAGGGGGAGATTGGAGCAGTACTTC. Its protein product is CSARGGRGRLEQYF.